This T cell receptor (beta chain) appears in the sequencing data of a study of blood T cell repertoires in COVID-19 (dated by TCRdb to the early 2020s). Describing the broader study: Collaborator samples came from the United States, Italy and Spain and covered acute and convalescent phases of COVID-19. The material from the prospective study consisted of cDNA or gDNA derived from T cells, B-cell-depleted T cells, or PBMCs. Subjects who had been exposed to COVID-19, were actively infected with it, or had recovered from it provided the deeply sampled blood TCRbeta repertoires that made up the dataset. The repertoires were released in a freely available public database meant as a resource for research on the immune response to SARS-CoV-2. Samples were obtained from the ongoing ImmuneRACE study (first 160 participants) and from over 1,000 subjects provided by 6 global collaborators. The sample metadata nearly always contained a de-identified subject ID, COVID-19 status, age in years and sex. Where available, HLA class I and class II types were obtained from metadata supplied by the sample provider rather than from assay-based typing. Study-wide conclusions, independent of this receptor: Clinical and demographic metadata were provided uncurated, with the amount varying by source and participant.

TCRbeta CDR3 regions were amplified from genomic DNA by means of the immunoSEQ Assay, a bias-controlled multiplex PCR. Processing in the source paper ran as follows. The number of nucleated cells in each sample was estimated by amplification of reference gene primers within the assay. To quantify the absolute abundance of each unique TCRbeta CDR3 rearrangement, sequence reads were collapsed and filtered. For each sample, productive Simpson clonality was calculated by taking the square root of Simpson's diversity index across productive rearrangements. This is the immuneACCESS table as TCRdb keeps it, with only in-frame sequences that have V and J called. A part of the clones is gone; compared with another copy, unresolved V genes explain less than half, and the rest is unexplained. V, J and clone size reflect that table, while D and trimming were determined from the DNA. A total of under 85,000 clones appear in this sample, 84% of them only once. 3.5% of the sample is held by the ten biggest clonotypes.

Comment on this clone: What this receptor recognizes is not known. The sample holds no much larger clone one base away, and base qualities are not on file.

The collaborating institutions used their own protocols to collect whole blood in K2EDTA tubes. For TCRbeta analysis, collaborators shipped samples as frozen whole blood, isolated PBMCs, or DNA extracted from either of those sample types. This TCR was recovered from a man aged 45-65 years with acute or convalescent COVID-19. The sample consisted of peripheral blood.

The sequenced DNA: TGTGCCAGCAGCCGGGGGGGGACATCGAAGGATAGCAATCAGCCCCAGCATTTT. This gives the protein CASSRGGTSKDSNQPQHF. This sequence uses TRBV19 and TRBJ1-5; D gene: possibly TRBD1, on 6 matching bases. The germline V gene (reference sequence) supplies CDR1 LNHDA and CDR2 SQIVND. Trimming costs V 9 bases and J 0 bases, and their ends lie 24 bases apart. The CDR3 holds 18 amino acids from the cysteine to the phenylalanine. This entry keeps only the CDR3 DNA: 54 bases, framed from base 1.